The source of this T cell receptor beta chain is a study of neurological immune-mediated disorders. Study results and limitations: The greatest degree of TCR clonal expansion was observed in HTLV-1-associated myelopathy, with the lowest in multiple sclerosis, below that of healthy controls. Expanded clones shared no CDR3 amino acid sequences across subjects, suggesting private repertoires in all groups.

Per the germline V gene, CDR1 is SGHRS and CDR2 is YFSETQ. Trimming stripped 2 bases from V and 6 bases from J, with 11 bases between. The CDR3 is made up of 13 amino acids. In this sample, this clonotype turned up a few times. The antigen is not known. Template-switch 5'RACE cDNA synthesis added a 10-nucleotide unique molecular identifier. Each CDR3 protein gets one entry after TCRdb re-called the 5' RACE reads with MiXCR. The sample holds about 95,000 distinct CDR3 sequences, roughly 3.5% seen once. The sample taken for sequencing was PBMCs. The chain uses TRBV5-1 and TRBJ1-2; maybe TRBD1 (5 bases). The origin of this receptor is a woman between 18 and 29 years old with multiple sclerosis. The CDR3 region is CASSFAGVDGYTF. In DNA form, the CDR3 reads TGCGCCAGCAGCTTCGCGGGGGTCGATGGCTACACCTTC. Filled out from reference TRBV5-1 and TRBJ1-2, the complete variable domain reads KAGVTQTPRYLIKTRGQQVTLSCSPISGHRSVSWYQQTPGQGLQFLFEYFSETQRNKGNFPGRFSGRQFSNSRSEMNVSTLELGDSALYLCASSFAGVDGYTFGSGTRLTVV.